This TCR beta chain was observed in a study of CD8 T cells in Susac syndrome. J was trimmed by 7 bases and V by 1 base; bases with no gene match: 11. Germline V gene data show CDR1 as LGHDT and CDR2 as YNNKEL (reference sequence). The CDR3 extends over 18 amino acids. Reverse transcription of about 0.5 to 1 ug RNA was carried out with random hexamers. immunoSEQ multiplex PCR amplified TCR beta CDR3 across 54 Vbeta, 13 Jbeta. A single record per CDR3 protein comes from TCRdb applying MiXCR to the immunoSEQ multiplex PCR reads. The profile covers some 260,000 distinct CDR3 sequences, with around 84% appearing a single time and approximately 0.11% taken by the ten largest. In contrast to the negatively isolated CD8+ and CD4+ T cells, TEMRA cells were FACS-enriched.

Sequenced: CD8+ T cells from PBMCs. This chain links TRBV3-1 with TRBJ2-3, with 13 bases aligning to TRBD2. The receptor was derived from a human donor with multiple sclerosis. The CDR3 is CASSQGLAGGLDLNTQYF. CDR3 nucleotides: TGTGCCAGCAGCCAAGGACTAGCGGGAGGCCTCGATTTGAATACGCAGTATTTT.